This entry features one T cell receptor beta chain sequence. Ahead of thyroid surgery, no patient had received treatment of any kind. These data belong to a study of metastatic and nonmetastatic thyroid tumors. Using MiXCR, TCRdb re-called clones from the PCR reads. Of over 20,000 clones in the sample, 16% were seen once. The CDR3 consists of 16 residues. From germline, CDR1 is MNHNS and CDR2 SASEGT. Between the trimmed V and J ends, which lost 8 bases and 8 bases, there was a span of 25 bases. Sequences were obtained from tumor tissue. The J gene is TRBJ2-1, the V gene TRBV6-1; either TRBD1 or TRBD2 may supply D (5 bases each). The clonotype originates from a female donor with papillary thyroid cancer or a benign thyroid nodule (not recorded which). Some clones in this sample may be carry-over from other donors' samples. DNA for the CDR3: TGTGCCAGCGGTCAAACATCACTATCGGGACGGTATGAGCAGTTCTTC. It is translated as CASGQTSLSGRYEQFF.